Below, 28 T cell receptor beta chains from the same sample are listed, as sequenced in a study of blood T cell repertoires in COVID-19. Measured with immunoSEQ multiplex PCR; TCRdb has only the in-frame clones, and not every one. This table holds about 170,000 clones, almost 85% found once. The source material was peripheral blood. The receptor set was obtained from a woman older than 75 with acute or convalescent COVID-19.

The table lists this clone with a count of one. The CDR3 sequence: CASSLGQGAGYTF. The CDR3 nucleotides read TGTGCCAGCAGCTTAGGACAGGGGGCGGGCTACACCTTC. This chain connects TRBV7-2 to TRBJ1-2; 10 positions agree with TRBD1. Germline V CDR1 and CDR2: SGHTA, FQGNSA. With 1 base clipped from V and 8 bases from J, the junction kept 1 base outside the gene matches. This CDR3 region has 13 residues.

This clone was recorded only once. J is TRBJ1-2 and V is TRBV19; D is unclear. This CDR3 spans 12 amino acids. The V gene's germline CDR1 is LNHDA and CDR2 SQIVND (reference sequence). Trimming left V 5 bases short and J 5 bases short, with 9 bases between. The CDR3 reads CASSARGYGYTF. Here the CDR3 DNA reads TGTGCCAGTAGTGCCAGAGGATATGGCTACACCTTC.

This clone was seen repeatedly, ten times or more. The chain is built from TRBV28 and TRBJ1-5, with 10 nucleotides matching TRBD1. The junction had 7 bases not matched to a gene; V was cut back by 6 bases and J by 5 bases. The CDR3 is 15 residues long. The germline CDR1 and CDR2 sequences are MDHEN and SYDVKM. CDR3: CASRATGGRDQPQHF. The CDR3 bases are TGTGCCAGCAGGGCGACAGGGGGCCGTGATCAGCCCCAGCATTTT.

This chain joins TRBV7-2 and TRBJ2-1; 9 bases align to TRBD1. This CDR3 has 13 amino acids. Trimming cost V 6 bases and J 10 bases; bases outside gene matches: 7. The germline CDR1 and CDR2 sequences are SGHTA and FQGNSA. The CDR3 region has the DNA TGTGCCAGCAGGCCTACAGGGGGCGGAGAGCAGTTCTTC. This translates into CASRPTGGGEQFF.

The genes are TRBV4-1 and TRBJ2-1; TRBD2 is a possible D gene (6 bases). V was trimmed by 1 base and J by 0 bases, leaving 16 bases between them. The CDR3 totals 18 residues. In germline, CDR1 is MGHRA, CDR2 YSYEKL. Written as DNA, the CDR3 is TGCGCCAGCAGCCAAGGGGGGAGCGCGGGGAGCTCCTACAATGAGCAGTTCTTC. Its protein is CASSQGGSAGSSYNEQFF.

This chain joins TRBV30 and TRBJ1-5; possible D gene TRBD1, 5 bases. V shed 0 bases and J shed 3 bases, with 12 bases lying between them. The CDR3 runs to 15 residues. Germline V gene sequence: CDR1 GTSNPN, CDR2 SVGIG (reference sequence). In DNA form, the CDR3 reads TGTGCCTGGAGTGTTGGCCAGGGCCCCAATCAGCCCCAGCATTTT. It translates to CAWSVGQGPNQPQHF. The variable domain in full, completed from reference TRBV30 and TRBJ1-5, reads SQTIHQWPATLVQPVGSPLSLECTVEGTSNPNLYWYRQAAGRGLQLLFYSVGIGQISSEVPQNLSASRPQDRQFILSSKKLLLSDSGFYLCAWSVGQGPNQPQHFGDGTRLSIL.

The chain employs TRBV7-2 and TRBJ2-1, with D perhaps TRBD2 (6 bases). CDR3 length: 15 residues. Trimming stripped 6 bases from V and 6 bases from J, with 18 bases between. Germline V gives CDR1 SGHTA, CDR2 FQGNSA. CDR3 residues: CASRFSGANTNEQFF. DNA of the CDR3: TGTGCCAGCAGATTTAGCGGTGCGAATACCAATGAGCAGTTCTTC.

The chain uses TRBV3-1 (or the pseudogene TRBV3-2) and TRBJ2-5; 7 nucleotides line up with TRBD2. J was trimmed by 4 bases and V by 4 bases; bases with no gene match: 6. Germline CDR1 reads LGHDT; CDR2 reads YNNKEL (reference sequence). CDR3 length equals 14 residues. The CDR3: CASSPRIAGETQYF. As DNA, the CDR3 is TGTGCCAGCAGCCCTCGGATAGCGGGAGAGACCCAGTACTTC.

This clone was picked up one time. The rearrangement uses TRBV10-2 and TRBJ2-2, with 7 bases aligning to TRBD1. Germline values: CDR1 WSHSY, CDR2 SAAADI. This CDR3 comprises 13 residues. J gave up 8 bases and V 6 bases, and 6 bases lay outside the gene matches. CDR3 region: CASSPDRVGELFF. The DNA of the CDR3 is TGCGCCAGCAGCCCTGACAGGGTGGGGGAGCTGTTTTTT.

The chain is built from TRBV30 and TRBJ1-4; 11 bases line up with TRBD1. CDR1 is GTSNPN and CDR2 is SVGIG in the germline V gene (reference sequence). CDR3 length equals 17 residues. V dropped 5 bases and J dropped 3; count of bases not matched to a gene: 11. The CDR3 nucleotides read TGTGCCTGGGCACACCGGGACAGGGGGAGGTCTAATGAAAAACTGTTTTTT. Its translation: CAWAHRDRGRSNEKLFF.

This clone was observed a few times. This chain joins TRBV11-2 and TRBJ1-1; D is perhaps TRBD1 (6 bases). The V and J ends lost 0 bases and 8 bases respectively, with 7 bases between them. The V gene's germline CDR1 is SGHAT and CDR2 FQNNGV. CDR3 length equals 12 residues. The CDR3 coding sequence is TGTGCCAGCAGCTTAGACAGGGGAGAAGCTTTCTTT. Its protein is CASSLDRGEAFF. Drawing the rest from reference TRBV11-2 and TRBJ1-1, the complete variable domain is EAGVAQSPRYKIIEKRQSVAFWCNPISGHATLYWYQQILGQGPKLLIQFQNNGVVDDSQLPKDRFSAERLKGVDSTLKIQPAKLEDSAVYLCASSLDRGEAFFGQGTRLTVV.

The chain uses TRBV5-1 and TRBJ2-2; D is unclear. Trimming shortened V by 0 bases and J by 1 base, and 7 bases separated the two germline ends. CDR3 length: 15 residues. Looked up from germline, CDR1 is SGHRS and CDR2 is YFSETQ. This CDR3 is CASSLERLNTGELFF. DNA for the CDR3: TGCGCCAGCAGCTTGGAACGACTGAACACCGGGGAGCTGTTTTTT.

The chain carries TRBV18 and TRBJ2-5, with TRBD1 identical over 8 bases. Germline CDR1 reads KGHSH; CDR2 reads LQKENI. V lost 4 bases, J lost 3 bases, and 1 base stayed unmatched. This CDR3 has 13 residues. This CDR3 reads CASSLQGEETQYF. The CDR3 DNA reads TGTGCCAGCTCACTACAGGGGGAAGAGACCCAGTACTTC.

The chain links TRBV6-1 to TRBJ1-6; 8 positions agree with TRBD1. The CDR3 loop spans 16 amino acids. Germline CDR1 is MNHNS and CDR2 is SASEGT. The V gene end was trimmed by 4 bases and the J gene end by 0 bases; junction bases not matched to a gene: 2. The CDR3 loop is CASSGTGSSYNSPLHF. CDR3 DNA sequence: TGTGCCAGCAGTGGGACAGGGAGCTCCTATAATTCACCCCTCCACTTT.

The rearrangement links TRBV10-3 to TRBJ1-2; D is ambiguous. V lost 0 bases and J lost 4, with 15 bases in between. Germline assignment: CDR1 ENHRY and CDR2 SYGVKD. CDR3 length equals 16 residues. This CDR3 reads CAISESGSGGSYGYTF. The CDR3 region has the DNA TGTGCCATCAGTGAGTCGGGTTCCGGCGGGAGCTATGGCTACACCTTC.

The V gene is TRBV6-1, the J gene TRBJ2-1, with TRBD1 matching over 7 bases. The CDR3 spans 17 residues. J lost 4 bases, V lost 3 bases, and 12 bases had no gene match. The germline CDR1 and CDR2 sequences are MNHNS and SASEGT. The CDR3 DNA is TGTGCCAGCAGTGAGCTCCTCCCGGGACAGATTTACAATGAGCAGTTCTTC. This gives the protein CASSELLPGQIYNEQFF.

The rearrangement links TRBV12-3 or TRBV12-4 to TRBJ1-1; 8 bases map to TRBD1. The V and J ends lost 8 bases and 7 bases, in that order; junction bases with no gene match: 9. CDR3 length: 13 amino acids. DNA of the CDR3: TGTGCCAGCGTACGGACAGGGAATGATGAAGCTTTCTTT. This codes for CASVRTGNDEAFF.

The chain is built from TRBV14 and TRBJ1-6; D unresolved. Trimming left V 1 base short and J 10 bases short, with 8 bases between. Germline CDR1 reads SGHDN; CDR2 reads FVKESK. There are 13 residues in the CDR3. DNA of the CDR3: TGTGCCAGCAGCCAAGCTTGGCAATCACCCCTCCACTTT. Translation gives CASSQAWQSPLHF.

The rearrangement joins TRBV12-5 to TRBJ2-7; D may be TRBD2 (6 bases). V was shortened by 3 bases and J by 3 bases, with 21 bases between the two germline ends. The germline CDR1 and CDR2 sequences are LGHNT and FRNRAP. The CDR3 loop spans 17 amino acids. CDR3 in DNA: TGTGCTAGTGGTTTACTTTCTGGGGAGGCCCAAATCTACGAGCAGTACTTC. Translating it yields CASGLLSGEAQIYEQYF.

The chain joins TRBV18 to TRBJ1-1, with 9 bases fitting TRBD1. The ends lost 5 bases at V and 5 bases at J; junction bases unmatched: 6. Per germline, CDR1 KGHSH and CDR2 LQKENI. The CDR3 length is 14 residues. CDR3 protein: CASSAGTGYTEAFF. CDR3 nucleotides: TGTGCCAGCTCAGCCGGGACAGGGTATACTGAAGCTTTCTTT.

This rearrangement joins TRBV19 to TRBJ2-6; D is ambiguous. Germline V lookup: CDR1 LNHDA, CDR2 SQIVND (reference sequence). The length of the CDR3 is 15 residues. The V end lost 8 bases, the J end lost 0 bases, and 11 bases lay between the germline ends. The CDR3 region is CASAHWSSGANVLTF. In DNA form, the CDR3 reads TGTGCCAGTGCCCACTGGAGCTCTGGGGCCAACGTCCTGACTTTC.

The chain uses TRBV7-2 and TRBJ2-7; 7 nucleotides match TRBD2. The CDR3 has 14 residues. The germline V gene encodes CDR1 SGHTA and CDR2 FQGNSA. The V gene end was trimmed by 1 base and the J gene end by 2 bases; junction bases not matched to a gene: 2. CDR3 residues: CASSLEAGAYEQYF. The CDR3 DNA is TGTGCCAGCAGCTTAGAGGCGGGAGCCTACGAGCAGTACTTC.

This chain links TRBV5-1 with TRBJ1-1; D gene unclear. Germline loops: CDR1 SGHRS, CDR2 YFSETQ. The CDR3 has 13 residues. The V end was cut by 0 bases, the J end by 8 bases, with 11 bases between. In DNA form, the CDR3 reads TGCGCCAGCAGCTTGGAATGGGGAGGGGAAGCTTTCTTT. Its translation: CASSLEWGGEAFF.

This clone appeared once. CDR3 loop: CASSKELREQFF. The DNA of the CDR3 is TGTGCCAGTAGTAAAGAACTGAGGGAGCAGTTCTTC. The chain joins TRBV19 to TRBJ2-1, with D unresolved. The CDR3 runs 12 residues. The ends were cut back, 4 bases at V and 10 bases at J, with 11 bases in the middle. CDR1 is LNHDA, CDR2 SQIVND, per germline (reference sequence).

The rearrangement uses TRBV25-1 and TRBJ2-3; 9 nucleotides align to TRBD2. J gave up 6 bases and V 6 bases, and 10 bases lay outside the gene matches. The CDR3 is made up of 15 amino acids. CDR1 is MGHDK and CDR2 is SYGVNS in the germline V gene. Here the CDR3 reads CASSEGVSGSDTQYF. The CDR3, as DNA: TGTGCCAGCAGCGAAGGGGTTAGCGGGAGTGATACGCAGTATTTT.

V usage is TRBV2 and J usage is TRBJ1-2; D remains ambiguous. CDR3 size: 15 residues. Germline lookup yields CDR1 SNHLY and CDR2 FYNNEI. V was clipped by 3 bases and J by 2 bases, with 13 bases between them. The CDR3 DNA is TGTGCCAGCAGTGACCACAGACAACAAAACTATGGCTACACCTTC. Its translation is CASSDHRQQNYGYTF.

As to this clone: Other DNA sequences in this sample translate to the same CDR3. The rearrangement joins TRBV30 to TRBJ1-1, with 7 nucleotides matching TRBD1. The CDR3 is 14 residues long. The J segment lost 3 bases and the V segment lost 3 bases, leaving 7 bases of the junction unmatched. Germline CDR1 GTSNPN, CDR2 SVGIG (reference sequence). Written as DNA, the CDR3 is TGTGCCTGGAGCCGAGACAGGGTTGACACTGAAGCTTTCTTT. Protein product: CAWSRDRVDTEAFF.

The chain couples TRBV5-1 to TRBJ1-1, with 7 positions matching TRBD1. Germline V gene sequence: CDR1 SGHRS, CDR2 YFSETQ. Unmatched junction bases numbered 8, after V lost 8 bases and J lost 1 base. The CDR3 runs 14 residues. The CDR3 DNA sequence: TGCGCCAGTCATCAGGGGGGAGGGAACACTGAAGCTTTCTTT. Translation: CASHQGGGNTEAFF.